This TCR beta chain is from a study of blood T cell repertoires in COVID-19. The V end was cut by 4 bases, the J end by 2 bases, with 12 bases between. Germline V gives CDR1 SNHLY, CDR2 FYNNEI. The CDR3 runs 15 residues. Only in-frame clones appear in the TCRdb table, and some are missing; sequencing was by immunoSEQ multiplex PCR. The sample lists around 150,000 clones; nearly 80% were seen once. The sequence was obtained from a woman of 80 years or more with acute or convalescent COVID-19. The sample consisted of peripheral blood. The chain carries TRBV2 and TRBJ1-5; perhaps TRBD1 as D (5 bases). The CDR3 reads CASSAGGRRNQPQHF. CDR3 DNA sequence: TGTGCCAGCAGTGCGGGGGGGAGACGCAATCAGCCCCAGCATTTT.